Shown below are 4 T cell receptor beta chains from a single sample sequenced in a study of shared clonotypes between healthy human individuals. Sequenced by immunoSEQ multiplex PCR; TCRdb stores in-frame clones only, minus some. The data show about 690,000 clones, with less than 95% seen just once and approximately 35% held by the top ten. The sample consisted of memory CD8+ T cells from PBMCs. Subset denoted: CD45RO+ cells pooled with CCR7-negative TemRA cells. The receptors come from a man aged 18 to 30 in good health. Some clones in this sample may be carry-over from other donors' samples.

V usage is TRBV9 and J usage is TRBJ2-3; D call uncertain. The CDR3 covers 18 residues. The V gene's germline CDR1 is SGDLS and CDR2 YYNGEE. V shed 0 bases and J shed 2 bases, with 19 bases lying between them. The chain's CDR3 is CASSVALAVTTSTDTQYF. In nucleotides, the CDR3 is TGTGCCAGCAGCGTAGCTTTGGCAGTAACTACCTCCACAGATACGCAGTATTTT. The full variable domain, with the rest looked up from reference TRBV9 and TRBJ2-3, is DSGVTQTPKHLITATGQRVTLRCSPRSGDLSVYWYQQSLDQGLQFLIQYYNGEERAKGNILERFSAQQFPDLHSELNLSSLELGDSALYFCASSVALAVTTSTDTQYFGPGTRLTVL.

The chain recombines TRBV25-1 with TRBJ1-1, with D unresolved. Trimming cost V 3 bases and J 0 bases, with 11 bases left between them. The germline CDR1 and CDR2 sequences are MGHDK and SYGVNS. CDR3 length: 15 amino acids. The CDR3, as DNA: TGTGCCAGCAGTGAGACTTTACAGATGAACACTGAAGCTTTCTTT. It is translated as CASSETLQMNTEAFF.

The J gene is TRBJ2-4, the V gene TRBV7-9; 15 nucleotides match TRBD2. Germline CDR1 and CDR2: SEHNR and FQNEAQ (reference sequence). V was clipped by 1 base and J by 10 bases; unmatched bases: 5. This CDR3 has 16 residues. The CDR3 loop reads CASSLGGGLAGGIQYF. The CDR3 coding sequence is TGTGCCAGCAGCTTAGGCGGGGGACTAGCGGGAGGTATTCAGTACTTC.

This clone was picked up one time. The rearrangement uses TRBV4-1 and TRBJ1-6; TRBD1 agrees at 7 bases. Germline V gene lookup returns CDR1 MGHRA and CDR2 YSYEKL. With V trimmed by 0 bases and J by 8 bases, 7 bases remained unmatched. The CDR3 has 16 residues. The CDR3 sequence is CASSQDGQVPYSPLHF. CDR3 DNA sequence: TGCGCCAGCAGCCAAGACGGACAGGTCCCTTATTCACCCCTCCACTTT.